This TCR beta chain was recorded in a study of OX40 agonist ivuxolimab in advanced cancers. Study at large: Patients undergoing dose escalation presented with hepatocellular carcinoma, melanoma, renal cell or head and neck cancer.

Profiling relied on immunoSEQ multiplex PCR, and the TCRdb table lists in-frame clones only, not all of them. The sample yields just over 90,000 clones, roughly 90% seen once. As for this clone: Different DNA sequences within this sample yield the same CDR3.

The source of this sequence is an adult with an advanced solid tumor such as melanoma, head and neck, liver or kidney cancer. The specimen comprised CD4+ or CD8+ T cells sorted from blood, sampled in a trial of the OX40 agonist ivuxolimab.

The CDR3 nucleotides are TGTGCCAGCAGTCTAGGAGGCGAGCAGTACTTC. This codes for CASSLGGEQYF. This sequence joins TRBV27 and TRBJ2-7, with D possibly matching TRBD2 (5 bases). CDR3 length: 11 amino acids. Between the trimmed V and J ends, which lost 5 bases and 6 bases, there was a span of 8 bases. Germline loops: CDR1 MNHEY, CDR2 SMNVEV (reference sequence).